The T cell receptor beta chain described here comes from a study of T cell repertoires in cytomegalovirus infection. Study-wide background: Used in the study were CMV epitopes, some recently identified and HLA-C-restricted, others well-studied and HLA-B-restricted. Based on public TCR beta signatures, there were indications of CMV infection and of a matching HLA type.

The V end was cut by 5 bases, the J end by 2 bases, with 12 bases between. CDR1 is SGHTA, CDR2 FQGNSA, per germline. This CDR3 region has 14 residues. TCRdb reprocessed the reads via MiXCR and lists one record per CDR3 protein. This table holds 40,000 to 55,000 distinct CDR3 sequences, roughly a fifth found once. As regards this clonotype: Its specificity is not known.

This sequence joins TRBV7-2 and TRBJ1-1; D not certain. The sample in question was CD8+ T cells from cultured PBMCs, obtained from culture after CMV antigen stimulation. The TCR sequence derives from a human donor in good health (CMV status not recorded). Some clones in this sample may be carry-over from other donors' samples. The CDR3 is CASSPRGSNTEAFF. CDR3 in DNA: TGTGCCAGCAGCCCCCGCGGCAGCAACACTGAAGCTTTCTTT.